One and the same sample provided the 18 T cell receptor beta chains below, sequenced in a study of blood T cell repertoires in COVID-19. Only in-frame clones appear in the TCRdb table, and some are missing; sequencing was by immunoSEQ multiplex PCR. The sample has 150,000 or so clones, 87% seen once. Sequenced input: PBMCs or T cells enriched from blood (not recorded which). These receptors originate from a woman aged 40-49 years who had been exposed to COVID-19.

The rearrangement joins TRBV3-1 (or the pseudogene TRBV3-2) to TRBJ2-7, with a tentative D call TRBD2 (6 bases). V lost 6 bases to trimming and J lost 3 bases, with 18 bases between them. Germline V gene data show CDR1 as LGHDT and CDR2 as YNNKEL (reference sequence). This CDR3 spans 15 amino acids. CDR3 coding DNA: TGTGCCAGCAGGCACGCCAGAGCCGGGGGCTACGAGCAGTACTTC. Translated: CASRHARAGGYEQYF.

The V gene is TRBV6-5, the J gene TRBJ1-1; 8 bases map to TRBD1. Per the germline V gene, CDR1 is MNHEY and CDR2 is SVGAGI. Trimming at V came to 6 bases and at J to 4 bases, leaving 7 bases not matched to a gene. The CDR3 loop spans 14 amino acids. For the CDR3, the DNA is TGTGCCAGCAGGCTAACAGGGGGGAGCACTGAAGCTTTCTTT. This gives the protein CASRLTGGSTEAFF.

J is TRBJ1-3 and V is TRBV4-3; 8 bases agree with TRBD1. The CDR3 is 16 amino acids. Germline V gene data show CDR1 as LGHNA and CDR2 as YSLEER. The trim removed 5 bases at V and 0 bases at J, leaving 6 bases unmatched. This CDR3 reads CASSTYTGGSGNTIYF. CDR3 in DNA: TGCGCCAGCAGCACTTATACAGGGGGCTCTGGAAACACCATATATTTT.

The chain joins TRBV5-1 to TRBJ1-2; D unclear. This CDR3 region has 14 residues. Trimming pared 0 bases from V and 6 bases from J, leaving 12 bases between. Germline V gene data show CDR1 as SGHRS and CDR2 as YFSETQ. Here the CDR3 reads CASSLVPGADGYTF. CDR3 in DNA: TGCGCCAGCAGCTTGGTTCCGGGAGCCGATGGCTACACCTTC.

The chain joins TRBV4-3 to TRBJ1-3; unclear D gene. From germline, CDR1 is LGHNA and CDR2 YSLEER. V gave up 2 bases and J gave up 4 bases, with 6 bases separating them. CDR3 size: 13 residues. This CDR3 is CASSQLQGNTIYF. DNA for the CDR3: TGCGCCAGCAGCCAACTACAGGGAAACACCATATATTTT.

The CDR3 loop is CASSIGGQGDEQYF. CDR3 in DNA: TGTGCCAGTAGTATAGGCGGACAGGGGGACGAGCAGTACTTC. V usage is TRBV19 and J usage is TRBJ2-7; TRBD1 aligns across 10 bases. The germline V gene encodes CDR1 LNHDA and CDR2 SQIVND (reference sequence). The CDR3 sequence is 14 residues long. V was clipped by 1 base and J by 5 bases; unmatched bases: 2.

This sequence joins TRBV3-1 (or the pseudogene TRBV3-2) and TRBJ1-1, with 11 bases identical to TRBD1. There are 17 residues in the CDR3. Trimming removed 4 bases from V and 4 bases from J; junction bases left unmatched: 11. Germline CDR1 is LGHDT and CDR2 is YNNKEL (reference sequence). Here the CDR3 reads CASSLTGTGGRSTEAFF. In DNA, the CDR3 is TGTGCCAGCAGCCTGACCGGGACAGGGGGAAGGAGCACTGAAGCTTTCTTT.

The V call is TRBV5-1, the J call TRBJ1-2; TRBD1 matches 8 bases. Per germline, CDR1 SGHRS and CDR2 YFSETQ. Unmatched junction bases numbered 17, after V lost 2 bases and J lost 5 bases. The CDR3 is made up of 18 amino acids. CDR3 sequence reads: CASSFSARSDRGGYGYTF. The CDR3 nucleotides read TGCGCCAGCAGCTTCTCCGCGCGGTCCGACAGGGGAGGTTATGGCTACACCTTC.

V usage is TRBV6-1 and J usage is TRBJ2-3; weak D call: TRBD2 (6 bases). The V and J ends lost 4 bases and 0 bases respectively, with 14 bases between them. CDR1 MNHNS and CDR2 SASEGT come from the germline V gene. The length of the CDR3 is 16 residues. The DNA for the CDR3 is TGTGCCAGCAGTGTGTCAGCGGGTACTAGCACAGATACGCAGTATTTT. Its protein product is CASSVSAGTSTDTQYF.

The chain recombines TRBV3-1 (or the pseudogene TRBV3-2) with TRBJ1-2, with 7 bases identical to TRBD1. Losses at the gene ends were 3 bases for V and 0 bases for J; bases not matched to a gene: 4. CDR3 length: 15 amino acids. From germline, CDR1 is LGHDT and CDR2 YNNKEL (reference sequence). The CDR3 nucleotides are TGTGCCAGCAGCCACACAGGGGACGCTAACTATGGCTACACCTTC. This codes for CASSHTGDANYGYTF.

The chain carries TRBV2 and TRBJ1-1; TRBD1 might be the D (6 bases). The V end lost 8 bases, the J end lost 3 bases, and 16 bases lay between the germline ends. Germline values: CDR1 SNHLY, CDR2 FYNNEI. There are 14 residues in the CDR3. The CDR3 DNA sequence: TGTGCCAGCTCACAACAGGGTTTAGACACTGAAGCTTTCTTT. This translates into CASSQQGLDTEAFF.

This clone was counted once. The gene calls are TRBV19 and TRBJ1-5; TRBD1 matches 8 bases. The CDR3 covers 15 residues. V was pared by 7 bases and J by 7 bases, with 12 bases of the junction left unmatched. CDR1 is LNHDA and CDR2 is SQIVND in the germline V gene (reference sequence). In DNA form, the CDR3 reads TGTGCCAGTACCGAAGGACAGGGCTTGTGGCAGCCCCAGCATTTT. Translated, it gives CASTEGQGLWQPQHF.

This clone has a single count. The CDR3 region has the DNA TGTGCCAGCACCCAACTAGCGGGGATCACAGATACGCAGTATTTT. Protein product: CASTQLAGITDTQYF. The chain employs TRBV5-5 and TRBJ2-3; 10 bases are a match to TRBD2. The length of the CDR3 is 15 residues. Losses at the gene ends were 6 bases for V and 2 bases for J; bases not matched to a gene: 6. The germline V gene encodes CDR1 SGHKS and CDR2 YYEKEE (reference sequence).

V and J are TRBV7-9 and TRBJ1-2; TRBD1 matches 8 bases. V was pared by 6 bases and J by 2 bases, with 8 bases of the junction left unmatched. Germline CDR1 is SEHNR and CDR2 is FQNEAQ (reference sequence). The CDR3 has 15 amino acids. The CDR3, as DNA: TGTGCCAGCAGTCGCCCCAGGGGGCTCAACTATGGCTACACCTTC. It encodes CASSRPRGLNYGYTF.

The genes are TRBV10-3 and TRBJ2-5, with TRBD1 matching over 7 bases. After removal of 6 bases from V and 2 bases from J, the junction contained 15 bases not matched to a gene. CDR1 ENHRY and CDR2 SYGVKD come from the germline V gene. The CDR3 sequence is 17 residues long. CDR3 protein: CAIRSESTGAEQETQYF. CDR3 DNA sequence: TGTGCCATCAGAAGCGAGTCCACAGGGGCAGAACAAGAGACCCAGTACTTC.

This clone turned up a few times. The chain is built from TRBV10-3 and TRBJ1-5, with a weak D call TRBD1 (5 bases). V lost 4 bases and J lost 2, with 9 bases in between. The germline V gene has CDR1 ENHRY and CDR2 SYGVKD. The CDR3 length is 14 residues. The CDR3: CAISADSGNQPQHF. CDR3 DNA sequence: TGTGCCATCAGTGCCGACAGCGGCAATCAGCCCCAGCATTTT.

The chain has TRBV7-8 and TRBJ1-4, with D perhaps matching TRBD1 (5 bases). Trimming cost V 5 bases and J 2 bases, with 12 bases left between them. The CDR3 is 15 amino acids. Germline V gene data show CDR1 as SGHVS and CDR2 as FQNEAQ. The CDR3 region is CASSPIRVTNEKLFF. The CDR3 bases are TGTGCCAGCAGCCCTATCAGGGTTACTAATGAAAAACTGTTTTTT.

This clone is a singleton in its sample. CDR3 DNA: TGTGCCAGCAGCCAAGCGGGTCAGGGGGACGGCTACACCTTC. Translation: CASSQAGQGDGYTF. The V call is TRBV4-2, the J call TRBJ1-2, with 7 positions matching TRBD1. Germline V gene data show CDR1 as LGHNA and CDR2 as YNFKEQ. Trimming took 1 base from V and 8 from J; bases not matched to a gene: 7. There are 14 residues in the CDR3.